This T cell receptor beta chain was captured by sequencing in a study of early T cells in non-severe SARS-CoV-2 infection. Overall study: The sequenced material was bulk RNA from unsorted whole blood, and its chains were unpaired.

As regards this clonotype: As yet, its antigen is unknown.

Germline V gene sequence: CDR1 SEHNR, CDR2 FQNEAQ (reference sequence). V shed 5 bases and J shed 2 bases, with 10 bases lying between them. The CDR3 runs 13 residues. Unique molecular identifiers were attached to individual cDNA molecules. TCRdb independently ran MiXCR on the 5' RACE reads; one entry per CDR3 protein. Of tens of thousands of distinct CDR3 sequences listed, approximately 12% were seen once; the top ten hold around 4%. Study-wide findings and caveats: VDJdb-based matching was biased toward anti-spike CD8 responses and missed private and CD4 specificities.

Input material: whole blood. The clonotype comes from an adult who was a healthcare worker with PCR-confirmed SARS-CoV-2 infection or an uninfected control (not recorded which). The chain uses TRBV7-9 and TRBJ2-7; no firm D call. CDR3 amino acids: CASSPDWPYEQYF. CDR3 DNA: TGTGCCAGCAGCCCCGATTGGCCCTACGAGCAGTACTTC.